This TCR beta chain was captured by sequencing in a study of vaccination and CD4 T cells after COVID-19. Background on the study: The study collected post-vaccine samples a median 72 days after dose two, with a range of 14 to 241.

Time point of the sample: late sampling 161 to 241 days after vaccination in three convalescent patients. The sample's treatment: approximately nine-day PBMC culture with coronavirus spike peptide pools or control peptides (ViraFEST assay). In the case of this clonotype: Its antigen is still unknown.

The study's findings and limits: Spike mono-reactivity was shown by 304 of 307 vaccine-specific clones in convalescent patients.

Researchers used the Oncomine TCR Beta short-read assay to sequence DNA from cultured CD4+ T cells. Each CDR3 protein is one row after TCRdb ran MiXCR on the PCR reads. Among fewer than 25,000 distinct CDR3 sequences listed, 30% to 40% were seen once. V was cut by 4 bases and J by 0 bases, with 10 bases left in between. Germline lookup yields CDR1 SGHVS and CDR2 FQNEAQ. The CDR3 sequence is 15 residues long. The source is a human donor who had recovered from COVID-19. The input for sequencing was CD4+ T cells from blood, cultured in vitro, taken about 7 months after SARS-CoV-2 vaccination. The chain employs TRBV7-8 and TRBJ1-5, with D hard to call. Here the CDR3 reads CASSWVFDSNQPQHF. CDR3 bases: TGTGCCAGCAGCTGGGTGTTCGATAGCAATCAGCCCCAGCATTTT.